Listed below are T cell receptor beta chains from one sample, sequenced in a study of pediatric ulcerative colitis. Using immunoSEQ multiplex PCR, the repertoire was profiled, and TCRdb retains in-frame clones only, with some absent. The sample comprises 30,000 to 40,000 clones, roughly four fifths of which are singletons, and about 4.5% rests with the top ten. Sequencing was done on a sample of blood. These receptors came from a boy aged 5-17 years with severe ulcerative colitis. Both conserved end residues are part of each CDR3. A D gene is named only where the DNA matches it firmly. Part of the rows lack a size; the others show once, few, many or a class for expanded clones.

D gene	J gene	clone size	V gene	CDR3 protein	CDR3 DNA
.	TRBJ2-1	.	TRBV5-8	CASSSNNEQFF	TGTGCCAGCAGCTCAAACAATGAGCAGTTCTTC
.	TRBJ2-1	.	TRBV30	CAWGALSGFHNEQFF	TGTGCCTGGGGTGCTCTAAGCGGGTTCCACAATGAGCAGTTCTTC
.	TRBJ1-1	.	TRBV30	CAWSVRENTEAFF	TGTGCCTGGAGTGTACGTGAGAACACTGAAGCTTTCTTT
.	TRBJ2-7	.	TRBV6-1	CASSEDGADTLGEQYF	TGTGCCAGCAGTGAAGATGGCGCTGATACCCTCGGCGAGCAGTACTTC
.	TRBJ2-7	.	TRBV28	CASINRDGRSYEQYF	TGTGCCAGCATCAACCGGGACGGCAGATCCTACGAGCAGTACTTC
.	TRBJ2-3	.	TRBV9	CASSVGSTDTQYF	TGTGCCAGCAGCGTAGGCAGCACAGATACGCAGTATTTT
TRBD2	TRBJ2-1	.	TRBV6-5	CASSAGGGNNEQFF	TGTGCCAGCAGTGCGGGGGGAGGAAACAATGAGCAGTTCTTC
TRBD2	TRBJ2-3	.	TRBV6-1	CASSGLAGGTDTQYF	TGTGCCAGCAGTGGACTAGCGGGGGGCACAGATACGCAGTATTTT
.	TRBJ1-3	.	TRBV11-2	CASSLGRSGNTIYF	TGTGCCAGCAGCTTAGGCAGGTCGGGAAACACCATATATTTT
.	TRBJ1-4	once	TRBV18	CASSSREKLFF	TGTGCCAGCTCATCAAGGGAAAAACTGTTTTTT
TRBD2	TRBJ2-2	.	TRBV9	CASFASGGPANTGELFF	TGTGCCAGCTTCGCTAGCGGGGGACCAGCGAACACCGGGGAGCTGTTTTTT
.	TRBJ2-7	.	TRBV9	CASSVDVRSQTYEQYF	TGTGCCAGCAGCGTAGATGTCAGGTCCCAAACCTACGAGCAGTACTTC
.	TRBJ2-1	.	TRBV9	CASSVEQGVSGDRYNEQFF	TGTGCCAGCAGCGTAGAACAGGGGGTCAGCGGGGATCGCTACAATGAGCAGTTCTTC
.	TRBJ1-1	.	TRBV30	CAWMGQNRNTEAFF	TGTGCCTGGATGGGGCAGAACAGGAACACTGAAGCTTTCTTT
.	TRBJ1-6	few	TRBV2	CASSGKGGSPLHF	TGTGCCAGCAGTGGTAAGGGCGGTTCACCCCTCCACTTT
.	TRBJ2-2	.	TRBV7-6	CASSAGLKYGELFF	TGTGCCAGCAGCGCGGGACTGAAGTACGGGGAGCTGTTTTTT
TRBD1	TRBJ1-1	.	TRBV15	CATSGNRGQDTEAFF	TGTGCCACCAGCGGCAACAGGGGGCAGGACACTGAAGCTTTCTTT
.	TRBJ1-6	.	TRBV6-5	CASSEGSPLHF	TGTGCCAGCAGTGAAGGTTCACCCCTCCACTTT
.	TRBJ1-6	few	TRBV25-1	CASSDRNSPLHF	TGTGCCAGCTCTGACAGAAATTCACCCCTCCACTTT
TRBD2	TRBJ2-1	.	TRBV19	CASSISHAGVRFF	TGTGCCAGTAGTATTTCGCACGCGGGGGTTAGGTTCTTC
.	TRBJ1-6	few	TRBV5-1	CASSRGGGSSYNSPLHF	TGCGCCAGCAGCCGTGGCGGCGGTAGCTCCTATAATTCACCCCTCCACTTT
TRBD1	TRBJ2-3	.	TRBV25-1	CASSLKTGGHTQYF	TGTGCCAGCAGCCTCAAGACAGGGGGACATACGCAGTATTTT
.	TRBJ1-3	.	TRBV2	CASEAGSSGNTIYF	TGTGCCAGCGAGGCGGGTTCCTCTGGAAACACCATATATTTT
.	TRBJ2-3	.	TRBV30	CAWSLSSGDTQYF	TGTGCCTGGAGCCTCTCGTCTGGAGATACGCAGTATTTT
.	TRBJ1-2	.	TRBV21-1	CASSNQGAWELSYGYTF	TGTGCCAGCAGCAACCAAGGAGCGTGGGAGTTGAGCTATGGCTACACCTTC
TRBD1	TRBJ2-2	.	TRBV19	CASSLPGQGNTGELFF	TGTGCCAGTAGTTTACCTGGACAGGGGAACACCGGGGAGCTGTTTTTT
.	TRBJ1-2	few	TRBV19	CASTHRANYGYTF	TGTGCCAGTACCCACAGAGCTAACTATGGCTACACCTTC
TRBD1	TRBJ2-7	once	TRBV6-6	CASSGTGVSEQYF	TGTGCCAGCTCCGGGACAGGGGTTTCAGAGCAGTACTTC
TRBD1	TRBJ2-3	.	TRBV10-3	CAISPGGASTDTQYF	TGTGCCATCTCCCCAGGGGGCGCTTCCACAGATACGCAGTATTTT
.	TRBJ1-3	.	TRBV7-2	CASSLNQGAGNTIYF	TGTGCCAGCAGCTTAAATCAAGGGGCGGGAAACACCATATATTTT
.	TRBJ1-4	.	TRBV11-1	CASSYRAGNEKLFF	TGTGCCAGCAGCTACAGGGCGGGTAATGAAAAACTGTTTTTT
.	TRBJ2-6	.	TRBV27	CASSLSIWRPGAGANVLTF	TGTGCCAGCAGTTTATCGATATGGCGCCCGGGTGCTGGGGCCAACGTCCTGACTTTC
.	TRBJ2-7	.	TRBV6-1	CASSGPYEQYF	TGTGCCAGCAGTGGTCCGTACGAGCAGTACTTC
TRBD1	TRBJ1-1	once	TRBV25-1	CASSELGQPSEAFF	TGTGCCAGCAGTGAGTTGGGACAGCCCTCTGAAGCTTTCTTT
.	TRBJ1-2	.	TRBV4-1	CASRPPRGNYGYTF	TGCGCCAGCAGGCCACCCCGGGGGAACTATGGCTACACCTTC
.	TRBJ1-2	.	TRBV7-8	CASSLGTVTNYGYTF	TGTGCCAGCAGCTTAGGGACAGTGACTAACTATGGCTACACCTTC
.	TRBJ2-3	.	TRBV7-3	CASSPSSGTDTQYF	TGTGCCAGCAGCCCATCTAGCGGCACAGATACGCAGTATTTT
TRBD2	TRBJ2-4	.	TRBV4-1	CASSRLAGPKNIQYF	TGCGCCAGCAGCCGACTAGCGGGGCCTAAGAACATTCAGTACTTC
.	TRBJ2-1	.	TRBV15	CATSRGGRVYAEQFF	TGTGCCACCAGCAGAGGAGGCAGGGTTTATGCTGAGCAGTTCTTC
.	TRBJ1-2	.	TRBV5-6	CASSLRGSYGYTF	TGTGCCAGCAGCTTGAGGGGCAGCTATGGCTACACCTTC
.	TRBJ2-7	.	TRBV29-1	CSVGDRGPYEQYF	TGCAGCGTCGGTGACCGGGGTCCCTACGAGCAGTACTTC
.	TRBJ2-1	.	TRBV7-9	CASSLGGGYNEQFF	TGTGCCAGCAGCTTAGGGGGCGGCTACAATGAGCAGTTCTTC
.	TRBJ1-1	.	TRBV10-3	CAISINRMVPSGTEAFF	TGTGCCATCAGTATTAACAGAATGGTACCAAGCGGCACTGAAGCTTTCTTT
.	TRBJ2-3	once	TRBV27	CASSLASTDTQYF	TGTGCCAGCAGTTTAGCAAGCACAGATACGCAGTATTTT
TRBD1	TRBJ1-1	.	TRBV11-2	CASSLDVTGDVLRTEAFF	TGTGCCAGCAGCTTAGATGTCACAGGGGATGTTCTGCGCACTGAAGCTTTCTTT
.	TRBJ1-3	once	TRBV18	CASSPQGQIVGNTIYF	TGTGCCAGCTCACCACAGGGACAAATAGTCGGAAACACCATATATTTT
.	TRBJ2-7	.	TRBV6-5	CASSDSRTSSYEQYF	TGTGCCAGCAGCGACTCGAGGACTTCCTCCTACGAGCAGTACTTC
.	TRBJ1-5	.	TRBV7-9	CASSFLGQPQHF	TGTGCCAGCAGCTTCTTAGGCCAGCCCCAGCATTTT
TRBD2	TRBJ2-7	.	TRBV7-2	CASSSQYGGSSYEQYF	TGTGCCAGCAGCTCCCAATACGGGGGGAGCTCCTACGAGCAGTACTTC
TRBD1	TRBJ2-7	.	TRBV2	CASSEGQGAYEQYF	TGTGCCAGCAGCGAGGGACAGGGGGCGTACGAGCAGTACTTC
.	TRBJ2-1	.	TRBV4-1	CASSHYNEQFF	TGCGCCAGCAGCCATTACAATGAGCAGTTCTTC
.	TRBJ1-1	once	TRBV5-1	CASSDGSITEAFF	TGCGCCAGCAGCGACGGCTCTATTACTGAAGCTTTCTTT